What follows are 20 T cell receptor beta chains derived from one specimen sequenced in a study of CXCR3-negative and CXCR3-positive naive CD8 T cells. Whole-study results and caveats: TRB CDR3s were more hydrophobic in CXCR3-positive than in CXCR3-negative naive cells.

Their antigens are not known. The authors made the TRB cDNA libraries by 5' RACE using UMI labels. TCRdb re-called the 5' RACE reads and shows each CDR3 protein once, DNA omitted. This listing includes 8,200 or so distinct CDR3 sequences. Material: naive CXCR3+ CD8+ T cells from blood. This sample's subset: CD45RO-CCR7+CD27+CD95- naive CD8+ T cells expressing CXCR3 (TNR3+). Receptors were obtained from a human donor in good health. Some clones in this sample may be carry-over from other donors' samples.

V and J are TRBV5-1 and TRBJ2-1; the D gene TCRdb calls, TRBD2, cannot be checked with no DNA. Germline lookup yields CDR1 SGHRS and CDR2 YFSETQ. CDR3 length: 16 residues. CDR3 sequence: CASSRTSGFTRNEQFF.

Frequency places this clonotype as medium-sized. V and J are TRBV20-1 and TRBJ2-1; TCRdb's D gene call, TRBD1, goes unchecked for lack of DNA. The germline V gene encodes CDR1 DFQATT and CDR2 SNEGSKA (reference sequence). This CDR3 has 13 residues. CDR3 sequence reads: CSAREAGAHEQFF.

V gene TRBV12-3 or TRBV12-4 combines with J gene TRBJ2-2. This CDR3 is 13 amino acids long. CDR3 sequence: CASSSGNAGELFF.

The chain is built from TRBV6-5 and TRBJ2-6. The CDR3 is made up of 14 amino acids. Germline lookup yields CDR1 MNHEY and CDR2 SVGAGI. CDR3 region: CASTAGPGANVLTF.

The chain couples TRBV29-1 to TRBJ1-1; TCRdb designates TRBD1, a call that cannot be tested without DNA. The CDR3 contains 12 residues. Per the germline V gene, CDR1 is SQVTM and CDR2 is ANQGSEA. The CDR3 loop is CSAGQEHYEAFF. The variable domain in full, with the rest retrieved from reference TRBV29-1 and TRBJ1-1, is SAVISQKPSRDICQRGTSLTIQCQVDSQVTMMFWYRQQPGQSLTLIATANQGSEATYESGFVIDKFPISRPNLTFSTLTVSNMSPEDSSIYLCSAGQEHYEAFFGQGTRLTVV.

This CDR3 reads CASSQDHPSDGNQPQHF. The chain combines TRBV4-3 with TRBJ1-5. The CDR3 runs to 17 residues. CDR1 is LGHNA, CDR2 YSLEER, per germline.

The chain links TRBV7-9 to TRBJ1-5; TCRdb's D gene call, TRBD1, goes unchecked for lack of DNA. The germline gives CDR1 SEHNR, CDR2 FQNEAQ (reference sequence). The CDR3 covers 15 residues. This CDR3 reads CASSADRGSNQPQHF. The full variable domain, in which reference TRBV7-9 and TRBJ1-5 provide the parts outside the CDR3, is DTGVSQNPRHKITKRGQNVTFRCDPISEHNRLYWYRQTLGQGPEFLTYFQNEAQLEKSRLLSDRFSAERPKGSFSTLEIQRTEQGDSAMYLCASSADRGSNQPQHFGDGTRLSIL.

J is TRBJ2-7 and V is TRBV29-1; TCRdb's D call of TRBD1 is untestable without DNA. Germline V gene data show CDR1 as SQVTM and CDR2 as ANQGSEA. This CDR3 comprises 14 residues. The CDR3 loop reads CSVLLLGGGYEQYF.

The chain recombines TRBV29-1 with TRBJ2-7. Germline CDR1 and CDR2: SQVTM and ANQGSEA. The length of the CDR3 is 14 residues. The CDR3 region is CSVDSDGTSYEQYF.

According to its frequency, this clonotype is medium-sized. The CDR3 loop is CASSEWTQETQYF. The J gene is TRBJ2-5, the V gene TRBV12-3 or TRBV12-4. The CDR3 is 13 residues long.

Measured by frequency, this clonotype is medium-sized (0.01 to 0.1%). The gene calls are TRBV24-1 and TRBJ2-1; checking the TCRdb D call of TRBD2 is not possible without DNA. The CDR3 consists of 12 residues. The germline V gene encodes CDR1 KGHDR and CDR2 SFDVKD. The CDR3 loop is CATRAGGNEQFF.

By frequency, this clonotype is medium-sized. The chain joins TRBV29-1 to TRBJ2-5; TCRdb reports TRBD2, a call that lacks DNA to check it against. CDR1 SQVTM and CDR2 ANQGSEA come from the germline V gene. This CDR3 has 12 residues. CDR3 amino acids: CSVNGPQETQYF.

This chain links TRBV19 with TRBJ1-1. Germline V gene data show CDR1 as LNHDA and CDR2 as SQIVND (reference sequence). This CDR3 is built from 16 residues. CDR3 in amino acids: CASSTPSGARNTEAFF.

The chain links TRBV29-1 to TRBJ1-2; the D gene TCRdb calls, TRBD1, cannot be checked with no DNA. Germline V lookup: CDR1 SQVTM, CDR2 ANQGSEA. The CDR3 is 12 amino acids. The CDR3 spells CSVWTGAYGYTF.

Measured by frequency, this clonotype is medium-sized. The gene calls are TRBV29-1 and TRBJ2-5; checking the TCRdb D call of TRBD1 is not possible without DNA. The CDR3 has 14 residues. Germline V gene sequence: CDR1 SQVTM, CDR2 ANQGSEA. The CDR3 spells CSVDGREGGETQYF.

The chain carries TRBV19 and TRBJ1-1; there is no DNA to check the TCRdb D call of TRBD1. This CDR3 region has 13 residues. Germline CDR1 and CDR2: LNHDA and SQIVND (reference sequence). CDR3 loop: CASSGEPGAQAFF.

CDR3 amino acids: CSAAAYSSYNSPLHF. This chain joins TRBV20-1 and TRBJ1-6. Germline V gene lookup returns CDR1 DFQATT and CDR2 SNEGSKA (reference sequence). This CDR3 has 15 residues.

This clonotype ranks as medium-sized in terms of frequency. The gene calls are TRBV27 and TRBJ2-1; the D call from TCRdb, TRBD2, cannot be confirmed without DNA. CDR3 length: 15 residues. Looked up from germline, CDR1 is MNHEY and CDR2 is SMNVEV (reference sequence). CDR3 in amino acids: CASSLYSGRSYEQFF.

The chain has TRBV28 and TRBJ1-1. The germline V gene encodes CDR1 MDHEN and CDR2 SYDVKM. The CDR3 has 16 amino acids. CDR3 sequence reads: CASSSIPTTMNTEAFF.

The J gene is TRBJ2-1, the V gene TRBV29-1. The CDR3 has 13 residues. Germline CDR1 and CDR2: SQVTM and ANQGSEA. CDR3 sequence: CSVEGTHYNEQFF.